Each of the 18 T cell receptor beta chains below was sequenced from the same sample in a study of blood T cell repertoires in COVID-19. Sequenced by immunoSEQ multiplex PCR; TCRdb stores in-frame clones only, minus some. The data contain roughly 200,000 clones, more than 70% of them singletons. The source material was peripheral blood. The receptor source for this set is a man in his late teens or twenties with active or convalescent COVID-19.

The chain recombines TRBV7-2 with TRBJ2-3; D uncertain. This CDR3 region has 15 residues. The germline V gene has CDR1 SGHTA and CDR2 FQGNSA. The V gene lost 1 base and the J gene lost 6 bases, with 14 bases spanning the gap. CDR3 nucleotide sequence: TGTGCCAGCAGCTTAGATAAGTGGAAGAGGGATACGCAGTATTTT. Its protein is CASSLDKWKRDTQYF.

The genes are TRBV11-2 and TRBJ1-4; D is perhaps TRBD1 (6 bases). V was trimmed by 5 bases and J by 8 bases, leaving 21 bases between them. This CDR3 has 16 residues. From germline, CDR1 is SGHAT and CDR2 FQNNGV. Here the CDR3 DNA reads TGTGCCAGCAGCGTAAGGGGGGGGCTTTACAGGGAAAAACTGTTTTTT. It yields the protein CASSVRGGLYREKLFF.

This clone was seen more than once but under ten times. The gene calls are TRBV7-8 and TRBJ1-2; D unclear. This CDR3 has 11 amino acids. Looked up from germline, CDR1 is SGHVS and CDR2 is FQNEAQ. Between the trimmed V and J ends, which lost 5 bases and 6 bases, there was a span of 7 bases. CDR3 nucleotide sequence: TGTGCCAGCAGCAGCCAAGATGGCTACACCTTC. Encoded protein: CASSSQDGYTF.

This chain uses TRBV9 with TRBJ2-3; the match to TRBD2 covers 12 bases. Looked up from germline, CDR1 is SGDLS and CDR2 is YYNGEE. Trimming at V came to 0 bases and at J to 2 bases, leaving 7 bases not matched to a gene. This CDR3 contains 18 residues. The CDR3 loop reads CASSVVSGLAGITDTQYF. In nucleotides, the CDR3 is TGTGCCAGCAGCGTAGTGTCGGGACTAGCGGGTATCACAGATACGCAGTATTTT.

V is TRBV7-2 and J is TRBJ2-5; D is perhaps TRBD1 (5 bases). Trimming removed 4 bases at V and 7 bases at J, with 13 bases between. Germline V gene sequence: CDR1 SGHTA, CDR2 FQGNSA. The CDR3 covers 13 residues. In DNA, the CDR3 is TGTGCCAGCAGCTCGACAGATTTGCGGACCCAGTACTTC. Protein sequence: CASSSTDLRTQYF.

This chain joins TRBV5-1 and TRBJ1-1; 8 nucleotides line up with TRBD1. Germline CDR1 and CDR2: SGHRS and YFSETQ. This CDR3 is built from 15 residues. J gave up 1 base and V 3 bases, and 5 bases lay outside the gene matches. The CDR3 protein is CASSSRTGPNTEAFF. In nucleotides, the CDR3 is TGCGCCAGCAGCTCTCGGACAGGGCCGAACACTGAAGCTTTCTTT.

This clone has ten or more counts. The chain employs TRBV6-1 and TRBJ1-1; TRBD1 matches 11 bases. Losses at the gene ends were 0 bases for V and 6 bases for J; bases not matched to a gene: 6. Germline-derived CDR1 and CDR2 are MNHNS and SASEGT. The CDR3 length is 16 residues. In DNA, the CDR3 is TGTGCCAGCAGTGAAGCGCTTGGACAGGGGGCGTCTGAAGCTTTCTTT. It codes for CASSEALGQGASEAFF.

J is TRBJ1-2 and V is TRBV5-1, with D possibly being TRBD1 (6 bases). The CDR3 is 13 residues long. V was trimmed by 1 base and J by 6 bases, leaving 10 bases between them. CDR1 is SGHRS and CDR2 is YFSETQ in the germline V gene. CDR3 bases: TGCGCCAGCAGCTTGTACTCAGGGGATGGCTACACCTTC. Amino acid sequence: CASSLYSGDGYTF.

V is TRBV6-4 and J is TRBJ2-3; a weak D match, TRBD1 (6 bases). CDR1 MRHNA and CDR2 SNTAGT come from the germline V gene. Trimming pared 0 bases from V and 1 base from J, leaving 11 bases between. CDR3 size: 16 residues. In nucleotides, the CDR3 is TGTGCCAGCAGTGACTCTAAGGCAGGGGGCACAGATACGCAGTATTTT. This encodes CASSDSKAGGTDTQYF.

The chain couples TRBV10-1 to TRBJ2-7; unclear D gene. This CDR3 has 13 amino acids. V gave up 8 bases and J gave up 3 bases, with 14 bases separating them. The germline V gene has CDR1 WNHNN and CDR2 SYGVQD (reference sequence). Written as DNA, the CDR3 is TGCGCCAGCGCCGTTCCCTATCACTACGAGCAGTACTTC. As protein: CASAVPYHYEQYF.

This sequence joins TRBV6-5 and TRBJ1-5, with TRBD1 identical over 10 bases. The trim removed 2 bases at V and 6 bases at J, leaving 7 bases unmatched. CDR3 length: 16 amino acids. CDR1 MNHEY and CDR2 SVGAGI come from the germline V gene. The chain's CDR3 is CASSYLTGGAGQPQHF. The CDR3 DNA sequence: TGTGCCAGCAGTTACCTGACAGGGGGCGCAGGTCAGCCCCAGCATTTT.

The rearrangement links TRBV7-7 to TRBJ2-6; D might be TRBD1 (5 bases). The CDR3 spans 17 residues. Between the trimmed V and J ends, which lost 6 bases and 0 bases, there was a span of 15 bases. CDR1 is SSHAT and CDR2 is FNYEAQ in the germline V gene (reference sequence). The CDR3 region has the DNA TGTGCCAGCAGGAGAAGGACACCCCCCTCTGGGGCCAACGTCCTGACTTTC. Amino acid sequence: CASRRRTPPSGANVLTF.

The rearrangement uses TRBV27 and TRBJ1-2; D unresolved. This CDR3 contains 14 residues. Germline V CDR1 and CDR2: MNHEY, SMNVEV (reference sequence). Trimming took off 7 bases at V and 6 bases at J, with 18 bases between the two ends. CDR3 sequence reads: CASMSGSRRDGYTF. The CDR3 region has the DNA TGTGCCAGCATGAGCGGCAGTCGGCGGGATGGCTACACCTTC.

The V gene is TRBV3-1 (or the pseudogene TRBV3-2), the J gene TRBJ2-7; TRBD1 is a possible D gene (5 bases). The CDR3 contains 14 residues. The V and J ends lost 0 bases and 7 bases respectively, with 13 bases between them. Germline CDR1 LGHDT, CDR2 YNNKEL (reference sequence). The CDR3, as DNA: TGTGCCAGCAGCCAAGATCGGGCAGGGTGGGAGCAGTACTTC. Its translation is CASSQDRAGWEQYF.

This clone was counted a few times. The V and J genes are TRBV5-4 and TRBJ1-1; a possible D gene is TRBD1 (6 bases). Germline assignment: CDR1 SGHNT and CDR2 YYREEE (reference sequence). This CDR3 is 15 amino acids long. With 0 bases removed from V and 5 bases from J, the gap between germline ends came to 14 bases. The CDR3 spells CASSLDLQGRTEAFF. The CDR3 nucleotides are TGTGCCAGCAGCTTGGATTTACAGGGTAGAACTGAAGCTTTCTTT.

The V call is TRBV7-2, the J call TRBJ2-7; TRBD2 might be the D (6 bases). Germline CDR1 SGHTA, CDR2 FQGNSA. The V end was cut by 5 bases, the J end by 0 bases, with 14 bases between. The CDR3 runs to 15 residues. The CDR3 spells CASSPHSGLSYEQYF. CDR3 sequence (DNA): TGTGCCAGCAGCCCCCATAGCGGTCTCTCCTACGAGCAGTACTTC. Complete variable domain (other parts from reference TRBV7-2 and TRBJ2-7): GAGVSQSPSNKVTEKGKDVELRCDPISGHTALYWYRQSLGQGLEFLIYFQGNSAPDKSGLPSDRFSAERTGGSVSTLTIQRTQQEDSAVYLCASSPHSGLSYEQYFGPGTRLTVT.

CDR3 nucleotide sequence: TGTGCCAGCAGCTTATCCCTCAGGGATGGCTACACCTTC. This gives the protein CASSLSLRDGYTF. The chain couples TRBV7-3 to TRBJ1-2; D perhaps matches TRBD1 (5 bases). The ends were cut back, 2 bases at V and 6 bases at J, with 10 bases in the middle. CDR3 length equals 13 residues. Germline loops: CDR1 SGHTA, CDR2 FQGTGA.

In its sample, this clone was seen once. This chain joins TRBV6-1 and TRBJ1-1; TRBD1 matches 8 bases. V was pared by 3 bases and J by 0 bases, with 3 bases of the junction left unmatched. Germline CDR1 reads MNHNS; CDR2 reads SASEGT. The CDR3 consists of 15 residues. This CDR3 is CASSDRGQMNTEAFF. CDR3 DNA: TGTGCCAGCAGTGACAGGGGGCAGATGAACACTGAAGCTTTCTTT.